A single sample gave rise to the 21 T cell receptor beta chains below, sequenced in a study of T cells in Graves' hyperthyroidism and ophthalmopathy (dated by TCRdb to 2018 to 2020). The library relied on multiplex PCR. Sequenced on an Illumina HiSeq 2000. Amplification of TCR beta CDR3 regions was carried out from RNA transcripts. The first round of RT-PCR for the TCR CDR3 was performed with the HTBI primer set and the Qiagen OneStep RT-PCR kit. TCRdb's own reprocessing of the public reads used fastp at Q25 and MiXCR and kept productive beta chains. All rows with the same CDR3 protein become a single entry with the most common DNA and genes. The sample table holds about 640,000 distinct CDR3 sequences, of which around 20% were seen once. Of the sample, roughly a third falls within the top ten clones. Sequenced sample: blood. The receptors stem from a man younger than 45 with Graves' ophthalmopathy.

This clonotype was detected ten times or more. V is TRBV2 and J is TRBJ2-1, with 12 bases matching TRBD2. With V trimmed by 0 bases and J by 4 bases, 4 bases remained unmatched. The germline V gene has CDR1 SNHLY and CDR2 FYNNEI. This CDR3 spans 17 amino acids. In nucleotides, the CDR3 is TGTGCCAGCAGTGAAGCGGACGGACTAGCGGGATACAATGAGCAGTTCTTC. This encodes CASSEADGLAGYNEQFF.

This clonotype was observed at least ten times. The V and J genes are TRBV24-1 and TRBJ1-1; D perhaps matches TRBD1 (5 bases). This CDR3 is built from 14 residues. Trimming took 4 bases from V and 1 from J, leaving 9 bases between them. The germline V gene has CDR1 KGHDR and CDR2 SFDVKD. The CDR3 nucleotides are TGTGCCACCAGTGACGGGGACTGGAACACTGAAGCTTTCTTT. It yields the protein CATSDGDWNTEAFF.

A word on this clonotype: A much larger clone sits a single nucleotide away, making a read error possible. The chain joins TRBV3-1 to TRBJ1-4; TRBD1 matches 8 bases. CDR3 length equals 16 residues. The germline gives CDR1 LGHDT, CDR2 YNNKEL (reference sequence). The CDR3 bases are TGTGCCAGCAGCCAGCGGACAGGGTACGGTGGTGAAAGACTGTTTTTT. Translated, it gives CASSQRTGYGGERLFF.

This sequence joins TRBV29-1 and TRBJ2-1; 9 positions agree with TRBD2. The CDR3 has 15 amino acids. The V gene end was trimmed by 5 bases and the J gene end by 4 bases; junction bases not matched to a gene: 9. Germline V gives CDR1 SQVTM, CDR2 ANQGSEA. CDR3 in amino acids: CSVQRRTSAYNEQFF. Written as DNA, the CDR3 is TGCAGCGTTCAGCGGAGGACTAGCGCGTACAATGAGCAGTTCTTC.

As DNA, the CDR3 is TGTGCCAGCAGTTTATCCGGTCCGTTCACTAACTATGGCTACACCTTC. Encoded protein: CASSLSGPFTNYGYTF. The chain links TRBV28 to TRBJ1-2; unclear D gene. This CDR3 comprises 16 residues. The V end was cut by 1 base, the J end by 0 bases, with 12 bases between. Germline V gene lookup returns CDR1 MDHEN and CDR2 SYDVKM.

For the CDR3, the DNA is TGTGCCAGCAGTTCCTTCGGGGGCCAGCCCCAGCATTTT. Translation gives CASSSFGGQPQHF. The rearrangement links TRBV27 to TRBJ1-5; possible D gene TRBD1, 6 bases. Germline CDR1 reads MNHEY; CDR2 reads SMNVEV (reference sequence). The ends were cut back, 4 bases at V and 7 bases at J, with 11 bases in the middle. This CDR3 is 13 amino acids long.

The chain employs TRBV20-1 and TRBJ2-3; 14 nucleotides line up with TRBD2. After removal of 3 bases from V and 0 bases from J, the junction contained 5 bases not matched to a gene. The CDR3 extends over 17 amino acids. Germline assignment: CDR1 DFQATT and CDR2 SNEGSKA (reference sequence). CDR3 nucleotides: TGCAGTGCTAGGGTGACTAGCGGGAGGGGTAGCACAGATACGCAGTATTTT. This translates into CSARVTSGRGSTDTQYF.

The chain carries TRBV6-1 and TRBJ1-5, with D maybe TRBD1 (5 bases). Deletions cut 4 bases from V and 4 bases from J, with 14 bases between. Per germline, CDR1 MNHNS and CDR2 SASEGT. The CDR3 totals 15 residues. CDR3: CASSALGGANQPQHF. In DNA, the CDR3 is TGTGCCAGCAGTGCCCTTGGGGGAGCAAATCAGCCCCAGCATTTT.

The V and J genes are TRBV29-1 and TRBJ1-3; D unresolved. V lost 6 bases and J 0 bases, leaving 12 bases between the germline ends. Germline V gene sequence: CDR1 SQVTM, CDR2 ANQGSEA. The CDR3 runs 14 residues. This chain's CDR3 is CSVSRRLSGNTIYF. Written as DNA, the CDR3 is TGCAGCGTCAGCAGGCGGCTCTCTGGAAACACCATATATTTT. Together with reference TRBV29-1 and TRBJ1-3, the CDR3 gives the full variable domain: SAVISQKPSRDICQRGTSLTIQCQVDSQVTMMFWYRQQPGQSLTLIATANQGSEATYESGFVIDKFPISRPNLTFSTLTVSNMSPEDSSIYLCSVSRRLSGNTIYFGEGSWLTVV.

This clonotype came up many times. This rearrangement joins TRBV28 to TRBJ2-1; D might be TRBD2 (5 bases). CDR1 is MDHEN and CDR2 is SYDVKM in the germline V gene. V lost 5 bases, J lost 8 bases, and 25 bases lay in between. The CDR3 sequence is 17 residues long. The CDR3 is CASSPAASNPNGDEQFF. The CDR3, as DNA: TGTGCCAGCAGTCCCGCTGCATCCAACCCCAACGGGGATGAGCAGTTCTTC.

There are a few counts of this clonotype. The chain joins TRBV7-9 to TRBJ2-7, with TRBD1 as a possible D gene (5 bases). The CDR3 contains 12 residues. The germline CDR1 and CDR2 sequences are SEHNR and FQNEAQ (reference sequence). The V gene lost 6 bases and the J gene lost 5 bases, with 11 bases spanning the gap. Here the CDR3 reads CASSEGAHEQYF. The CDR3 DNA follows: TGTGCCAGCAGTGAAGGGGCCCACGAGCAGTACTTC.

The chain combines TRBV5-1 with TRBJ2-3; D possibly corresponds to TRBD1 (6 bases). The germline V gene encodes CDR1 SGHRS and CDR2 YFSETQ. The V end lost 1 base, the J end lost 2 bases, and 14 bases lay between the germline ends. The CDR3 is 16 amino acids. Here the CDR3 DNA reads TGCGCCAGCAGCTTGCGAGACAGGTTACCCACAGATACGCAGTATTTT. Its protein product is CASSLRDRLPTDTQYF. Together with reference TRBV5-1 and TRBJ2-3, the CDR3 gives the full variable domain: KAGVTQTPRYLIKTRGQQVTLSCSPISGHRSVSWYQQTPGQGLQFLFEYFSETQRNKGNFPGRFSGRQFSNSRSEMNVSTLELGDSALYLCASSLRDRLPTDTQYFGPGTRLTVL.

In its sample, this clonotype was seen many times. This chain joins TRBV11-1 and TRBJ2-1; tentatively, D is TRBD1 (6 bases). The length of the CDR3 is 13 residues. The V and J ends lost 5 bases and 5 bases respectively, with 10 bases between them. The germline V gene has CDR1 SGHAT and CDR2 FQDESV (reference sequence). CDR3 in DNA: TGTGCCAGCAGCCGAAGGACAGACAATGAGCAGTTCTTC. It yields the protein CASSRRTDNEQFF.

The chain carries TRBV5-4 and TRBJ2-5; 7 positions match TRBD1. J lost 5 bases, V lost 4 bases, and 11 bases had no gene match. Germline V gene lookup returns CDR1 SGHNT and CDR2 YYREEE (reference sequence). CDR3 size: 15 residues. CDR3 loop: CASSQKGARGETQYF. As DNA, the CDR3 is TGTGCCAGCAGCCAAAAGGGGGCCCGTGGGGAGACCCAGTACTTC.

The chain is built from TRBV11-1 and TRBJ2-5, with TRBD1 matching over 9 bases. CDR3 length: 15 residues. Germline V lookup: CDR1 SGHAT, CDR2 FQDESV (reference sequence). The V gene end was trimmed by 0 bases and the J gene end by 2 bases; junction bases not matched to a gene: 1. The CDR3 DNA sequence: TGTGCCAGCAGCTTAGCCGGGACAGGGCAAGAGACCCAGTACTTC. The encoded protein is CASSLAGTGQETQYF.

This clonotype was detected a few times. The chain links TRBV20-1 to TRBJ2-7; 8 positions match TRBD1. This CDR3 spans 13 amino acids. Germline V gene data show CDR1 as DFQATT and CDR2 as SNEGSKA (reference sequence). V was pared by 1 base and J by 7 bases, with 6 bases of the junction left unmatched. The CDR3 spells CSARGTGNWEQYF. The CDR3 DNA sequence: TGCAGTGCTAGAGGGACAGGGAACTGGGAGCAGTACTTC.

This clonotype was recorded at least ten times. The chain links TRBV2 to TRBJ1-5; TRBD1 might be the D (5 bases). Germline V CDR1 and CDR2: SNHLY, FYNNEI. The V and J ends lost 3 bases and 7 bases respectively, with 10 bases between them. This CDR3 spans 13 amino acids. The CDR3 DNA reads TGTGCCAGCAGTGACGGGGGTGGGCAGCCCCAGCATTTT. It is translated as CASSDGGGQPQHF.

The chain has TRBV4-1 and TRBJ1-5; TRBD1 aligns across 7 bases. The CDR3 is 13 residues long. Per germline, CDR1 MGHRA and CDR2 YSYEKL. The junction had 4 bases not matched to a gene; V was cut back by 5 bases and J by 6 bases. The CDR3 loop is CASSKRDSQPQHF. DNA for the CDR3: TGCGCCAGCAGCAAACGGGACAGTCAGCCCCAGCATTTT.

This clonotype appeared many times. This chain joins TRBV3-1 and TRBJ2-1; no clear D gene. The CDR3 contains 15 residues. With 1 base removed from V and 6 bases from J, the gap between germline ends came to 13 bases. Per the germline V gene, CDR1 is LGHDT and CDR2 is YNNKEL (reference sequence). The CDR3 here is CASSQVRRSGNEQFF. The DNA of the CDR3 is TGTGCCAGCAGCCAAGTTCGGAGATCAGGCAATGAGCAGTTCTTC.

This clonotype appeared many times. J is TRBJ2-7 and V is TRBV5-1; D assignment may be TRBD1 or TRBD2 (5 bases each). The germline V and J ends were trimmed by 0 bases and 6 bases, with 16 bases remaining between them. This CDR3 region has 15 residues. Germline CDR1 and CDR2: SGHRS and YFSETQ. The CDR3 DNA sequence: TGCGCCAGCAGCTTGGCCGAACGGGACCTCTCCGAGCAGTACTTC. It encodes CASSLAERDLSEQYF.

The V gene is TRBV7-9, the J gene TRBJ2-4; D is perhaps TRBD1 (5 bases). The CDR3 has 13 amino acids. Germline loops: CDR1 SEHNR, CDR2 FQNEAQ (reference sequence). Trimming left V 5 bases short and J 11 bases short, with 16 bases between. The CDR3 here is CASSPDSGNVQYF. The CDR3 DNA reads TGTGCCAGCAGCCCCGACTCAGGGAACGTTCAGTACTTC.